The 29 T cell receptor beta chains below come from one sample, sequenced in a study of blood T cell repertoires in COVID-19. Assay: immunoSEQ multiplex PCR; the TCRdb copy retains only in-frame clones and omits some. The table records fewer than 250,000 clones, 87% of them present only once. Sequences were obtained from PBMCs or T cells enriched from blood (not recorded which). All receptors derive from a woman in her 30s with acute COVID-19.

This clone was recorded many times. V gene TRBV5-4 combines with J gene TRBJ2-1; the match to TRBD1 covers 10 bases. V dropped 3 bases and J dropped 5; count of bases not matched to a gene: 5. The CDR3 spans 15 residues. The V gene's germline CDR1 is SGHNT and CDR2 YYREEE (reference sequence). The CDR3 reads CASSSGQGRHNEQFF. For the CDR3, the DNA is TGTGCCAGCAGCTCGGGACAGGGGAGGCACAATGAGCAGTTCTTC.

The V and J genes are TRBV7-8 and TRBJ1-1; the D is unclear. The CDR3 sequence is 15 residues long. Germline values: CDR1 SGHVS, CDR2 FQNEAQ. V was cut by 7 bases and J by 1 base, with 16 bases left in between. CDR3 region: CASKMREGGNTEAFF. The CDR3 bases are TGTGCCAGCAAGATGAGGGAGGGAGGGAACACTGAAGCTTTCTTT.

The chain recombines TRBV5-1 with TRBJ2-7, with 10 nucleotides matching TRBD2. Trimming removed 0 bases from V and 9 bases from J; junction bases left unmatched: 6. The CDR3 consists of 14 residues. Per germline, CDR1 SGHRS and CDR2 YFSETQ. CDR3 in amino acids: CASSLGASGGAQYF. The CDR3 DNA is TGCGCCAGCAGCTTGGGCGCTAGCGGGGGAGCGCAGTACTTC.

The CDR3 DNA reads TGTGCCAGCAGTTCGACAGGCCTAGGCTACACCTTC. Protein product: CASSSTGLGYTF. The chain carries TRBV12-3 or TRBV12-4 and TRBJ1-2; D possibly corresponds to TRBD1 (6 bases). The CDR3 spans 12 residues. V shed 4 bases and J shed 8 bases, with 11 bases lying between them.

The chain has TRBV25-1 and TRBJ2-6; TRBD2 might be the D (7 bases). V was trimmed by 4 bases and J by 0 bases, leaving 10 bases between them. The CDR3 has 16 amino acids. The V gene's germline CDR1 is MGHDK and CDR2 SYGVNS. For the CDR3, the DNA is TGTGCCAGCAGTGCCGCGGGGGCCTCTGGGGCCAACGTCCTGACTTTC. This translates into CASSAAGASGANVLTF.

The chain combines TRBV12-5 with TRBJ1-5, with D perhaps matching TRBD1 (6 bases). CDR1 and CDR2 (germline): LGHNT, FRNRAP. With 4 bases removed from V and 5 bases from J, the gap between germline ends came to 15 bases. This CDR3 comprises 15 residues. The CDR3, as DNA: TGTGCTAGTGGTTACTACAGGGAAGGGGATCAGCCCCAGCATTTT. It is translated as CASGYYREGDQPQHF.

The V gene is TRBV12-5, the J gene TRBJ1-6; tentative D call: TRBD1 (6 bases). The CDR3 is made up of 15 amino acids. Germline V gene data show CDR1 as LGHNT and CDR2 as FRNRAP. V shed 0 bases and J shed 10 bases, with 13 bases lying between them. The CDR3 DNA reads TGTGCTAGTGGTTTGGTAGGGGGATCCGGGTCACCCCTCCACTTT. Its translation is CASGLVGGSGSPLHF. Using reference TRBV12-5 and TRBJ1-6 for the parts outside the CDR3, the full variable domain is DARVTQTPRHKVTEMGQEVTMRCQPILGHNTVFWYRQTMMQGLELLAYFRNRAPLDDSGMPKDRFSAEMPDATLATLKIQPSEPRDSAVYFCASGLVGGSGSPLHFGNGTRLTVT.

This clone showed up just a few times. V gene TRBV7-9 combines with J gene TRBJ1-6, with D possibly being TRBD1 (5 bases). CDR1 and CDR2 (germline): SEHNR, FQNEAQ (reference sequence). The CDR3 runs 14 residues. Trimming removed 4 bases from V and 8 bases from J, with 12 bases in between. CDR3 DNA: TGTGCCAGCAGCTCAGGGAATTTGGATTCACCCCTCCACTTT. Its translation: CASSSGNLDSPLHF.

The rearrangement links TRBV10-3 to TRBJ2-6; the match to TRBD2 covers 8 bases. Germline V lookup: CDR1 ENHRY, CDR2 SYGVKD. V dropped 3 bases and J dropped 4; count of bases not matched to a gene: 11. The CDR3 is made up of 18 amino acids. In DNA form, the CDR3 reads TGTGCCATCAGTGAAGAGGGACTAGAGTCCTCGGGGGCCAACGTCCTGACTTTC. Translation: CAISEEGLESSGANVLTF.

The chain employs TRBV4-2 and TRBJ1-6, with D perhaps TRBD1 (6 bases). CDR1 and CDR2 (germline): LGHNA, YNFKEQ. V was shortened by 1 base and J by 14 bases, with 9 bases between the two germline ends. The CDR3 extends over 12 amino acids. This CDR3 is CASSQAGEALHF. The CDR3 nucleotides read TGTGCCAGCAGCCAAGCAGGGGAAGCCCTCCACTTT.

The chain combines TRBV7-9 with TRBJ2-3; weak D call: TRBD2 (6 bases). This CDR3 has 14 residues. V lost 3 bases and J lost 4, with 11 bases in between. Germline V CDR1 and CDR2: SEHNR, FQNEAQ (reference sequence). CDR3 sequence reads: CASSFWEVPDTQYF. CDR3 nucleotide sequence: TGTGCCAGCAGCTTTTGGGAGGTCCCAGATACGCAGTATTTT. Full variable domain (remainder filled in from reference TRBV7-9 and TRBJ2-3): DTGVSQNPRHKITKRGQNVTFRCDPISEHNRLYWYRQTLGQGPEFLTYFQNEAQLEKSRLLSDRFSAERPKGSFSTLEIQRTEQGDSAMYLCASSFWEVPDTQYFGPGTRLTVL.

This clone was counted between two and nine times. The CDR3 DNA reads TGTGCCTGGAGTGAGGGGGACAGGGGCCACGAGCAGTACTTC. The encoded protein is CAWSEGDRGHEQYF. The rearrangement uses TRBV30 and TRBJ2-7; 10 positions match TRBD1. There are 14 residues in the CDR3. Germline CDR1 reads GTSNPN; CDR2 reads SVGIG (reference sequence). V was clipped by 1 base and J by 5 bases; unmatched bases: 5.

V gene TRBV7-9 combines with J gene TRBJ2-2, with TRBD2 matching 7 bases. Looked up from germline, CDR1 is SEHNR and CDR2 is FQNEAQ (reference sequence). The CDR3 is 12 amino acids. With 5 bases clipped from V and 6 bases from J, the junction kept 0 bases outside the gene matches. The CDR3 DNA reads as TGTGCCAGCAGCCGGGGGGCCGGGGAGCTGTTTTTT. This sequence encodes CASSRGAGELFF.

This clone was counted only a few times. This chain uses TRBV7-2 with TRBJ2-1; D is perhaps TRBD2 (6 bases). Germline-derived CDR1 and CDR2 are SGHTA and FQGNSA. With 5 bases removed from V and 2 bases from J, the gap between germline ends came to 22 bases. This CDR3 has 18 amino acids. The CDR3 DNA sequence: TGTGCCAGCAGCCCCTACGGAGGGGCAGGGTTGGCCTACAATGAGCAGTTCTTC. Translating it yields CASSPYGGAGLAYNEQFF.

The CDR3 protein is CASSQTGGMRPQHF. For the CDR3, the DNA is TGCGCCAGCAGCCAAACAGGGGGGATGAGGCCCCAGCATTTT. The genes are TRBV4-1 and TRBJ1-5; the match to TRBD1 covers 8 bases. The CDR3 runs to 14 residues. With 2 bases clipped from V and 9 bases from J, the junction kept 6 bases outside the gene matches. Germline V lookup: CDR1 MGHRA, CDR2 YSYEKL.

This chain uses TRBV7-2 with TRBJ1-1; possible D gene TRBD1, 6 bases. V gave up 6 bases and J gave up 5 bases, with 19 bases separating them. The CDR3 totals 15 residues. Per germline, CDR1 SGHTA and CDR2 FQGNSA. The CDR3 DNA is TGTGCCAGCAGTCCACAGGGACCCGAGGGGACTGAAGCTTTCTTT. Protein sequence: CASSPQGPEGTEAFF.

The rearrangement links TRBV27 to TRBJ2-1, with 9 bases matching TRBD1. The CDR3 consists of 13 residues. V dropped 4 bases and J dropped 8; count of bases not matched to a gene: 3. Germline lookup yields CDR1 MNHEY and CDR2 SMNVEV (reference sequence). The CDR3 is CASSYRGLDEQFF. CDR3 nucleotide sequence: TGTGCCAGCAGTTACAGGGGGCTTGATGAGCAGTTCTTC.

The gene calls are TRBV19 and TRBJ1-5, with 10 bases matching TRBD1. Trimming removed 7 bases from V and 7 bases from J; junction bases left unmatched: 10. In germline, CDR1 is LNHDA, CDR2 SQIVND (reference sequence). The CDR3 consists of 15 residues. The DNA for the CDR3 is TGTGCCAGTAATTTCCGGGACAGGGGTGTGCAGCCCCAGCATTTT. It specifies CASNFRDRGVQPQHF.

The chain couples TRBV27 to TRBJ1-5, with 7 bases identical to TRBD1. V was clipped by 6 bases and J by 1 base; unmatched bases: 6. Per the germline V gene, CDR1 is MNHEY and CDR2 is SMNVEV (reference sequence). This CDR3 region has 15 residues. CDR3 DNA: TGTGCCAGCAGAAACAGGGGTTGGAGCAATCAGCCCCAGCATTTT. Translated: CASRNRGWSNQPQHF.

V usage is TRBV29-1 and J usage is TRBJ1-1; 7 bases are a match to TRBD1. J was trimmed by 1 base and V by 7 bases; bases with no gene match: 3. Germline CDR1 reads SQVTM; CDR2 reads ANQGSEA. This CDR3 region has 12 residues. For the CDR3, the DNA is TGCAGCGCTAGGACAGGGAACACTGAAGCTTTCTTT. It yields the protein CSARTGNTEAFF.

The genes are TRBV7-2 and TRBJ2-7; no clear D. V was trimmed by 4 bases and J by 3 bases, leaving 4 bases between them. This CDR3 region has 11 residues. CDR1 SGHTA and CDR2 FQGNSA come from the germline V gene. The CDR3 reads CASSSLYEQYF. CDR3 DNA: TGTGCCAGCAGCTCCCTCTACGAGCAGTACTTC.

The chain links TRBV20-1 to TRBJ2-5; D ambiguous. CDR1 DFQATT and CDR2 SNEGSKA come from the germline V gene (reference sequence). The CDR3 is made up of 9 amino acids. This chain's CDR3 is CSVSETQYF. CDR3 coding DNA: TGCTCGGTGTCAGAGACCCAGTACTTC.

The CDR3: CASSQKTGGDETQYF. Here the CDR3 DNA reads TGCGCCAGCAGCCAAAAGACAGGGGGCGATGAGACCCAGTACTTC. The chain is built from TRBV4-1 and TRBJ2-5, with TRBD1 matching over 10 bases. The CDR3 is made up of 15 amino acids. V lost 2 bases, J lost 5 bases, and 5 bases stayed unmatched. Germline assignment: CDR1 MGHRA and CDR2 YSYEKL.

The chain couples TRBV6-2 or TRBV6-3 to TRBJ2-1; a weak D match, TRBD1 (5 bases). Germline V gene lookup returns CDR1 MNHEY and CDR2 SVGEGT. V gave up 2 bases and J gave up 6 bases, with 17 bases separating them. This CDR3 has 16 amino acids. The CDR3 DNA is TGTGCCAGCAGTTACCACAGGCTGTTTTCGGGCAATGAGCAGTTCTTC. This translates into CASSYHRLFSGNEQFF.

About this clone: Other DNA variants within this sample encode the same CDR3. V usage is TRBV7-9 and J usage is TRBJ1-2; D unresolved. Germline V gene sequence: CDR1 SEHNR, CDR2 FQNEAQ (reference sequence). This CDR3 has 12 residues. The V end lost 4 bases, the J end lost 4 bases, and 7 bases lay between the germline ends. CDR3 sequence (DNA): TGTGCCAGCAGCTCGACGGGCTATGGCTACACCTTC. Residues: CASSSTGYGYTF.

V is TRBV10-2 and J is TRBJ2-5; D is uncertain. V was shortened by 7 bases and J by 3 bases, with 12 bases between the two germline ends. The CDR3 has 13 amino acids. Germline V gene lookup returns CDR1 WSHSY and CDR2 SAAADI. CDR3 sequence: CASKAPTEETQYF. CDR3 DNA: TGCGCCAGCAAAGCCCCCACAGAAGAGACCCAGTACTTC.

V and J are TRBV4-3 and TRBJ1-5, with D perhaps matching TRBD1 (5 bases). Germline loops: CDR1 LGHNA, CDR2 YSLEER. V was shortened by 1 base and J by 5 bases, with 18 bases between the two germline ends. CDR3 length: 17 residues. In nucleotides, the CDR3 is TGCGCCAGCAGCCAAGGGTACTGGGCAGGGAACTATCAGCCCCAGCATTTT. Protein sequence: CASSQGYWAGNYQPQHF.

CDR3 DNA sequence: TGTGCCACCGGGGGGCCCCACACCGGGGAGCTGTTTTTT. It encodes CATGGPHTGELFF. The genes are TRBV10-3 and TRBJ2-2; a weak D match, TRBD2 (7 bases). Trimming took off 10 bases at V and 3 bases at J, with 12 bases between the two ends. This CDR3 region has 13 residues. CDR1 and CDR2 (germline): ENHRY, SYGVKD.

J is TRBJ2-7 and V is TRBV4-1; a possible D gene is TRBD1 (6 bases). From germline, CDR1 is MGHRA and CDR2 YSYEKL. Trimming cost V 5 bases and J 6 bases, with 11 bases left between them. The CDR3 runs 12 residues. DNA of the CDR3: TGCGCCAGCAGCGTCATCAGGGGCGAGCAGTACTTC. It specifies CASSVIRGEQYF.